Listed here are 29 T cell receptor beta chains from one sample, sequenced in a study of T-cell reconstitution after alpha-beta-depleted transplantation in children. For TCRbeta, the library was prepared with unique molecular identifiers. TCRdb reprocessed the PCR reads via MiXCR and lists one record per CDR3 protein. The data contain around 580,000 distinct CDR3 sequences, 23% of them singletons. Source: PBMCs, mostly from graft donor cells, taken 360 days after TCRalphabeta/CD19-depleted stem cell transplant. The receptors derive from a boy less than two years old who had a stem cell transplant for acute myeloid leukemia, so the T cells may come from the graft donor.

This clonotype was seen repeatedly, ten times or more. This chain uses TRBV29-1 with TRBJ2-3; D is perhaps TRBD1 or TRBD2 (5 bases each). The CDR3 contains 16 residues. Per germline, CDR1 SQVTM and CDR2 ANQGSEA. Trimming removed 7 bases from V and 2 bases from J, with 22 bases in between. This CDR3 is CSGDGVSPGDTDTQYF. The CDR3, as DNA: TGCAGCGGGGACGGGGTTTCACCCGGGGACACAGATACGCAGTATTTT.

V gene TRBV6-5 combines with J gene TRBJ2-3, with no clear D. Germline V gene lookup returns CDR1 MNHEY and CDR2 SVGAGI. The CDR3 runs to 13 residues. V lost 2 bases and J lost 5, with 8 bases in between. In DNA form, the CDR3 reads TGTGCCAGCAGTTACATAGGCGGAGATACGCAGTATTTT. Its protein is CASSYIGGDTQYF.

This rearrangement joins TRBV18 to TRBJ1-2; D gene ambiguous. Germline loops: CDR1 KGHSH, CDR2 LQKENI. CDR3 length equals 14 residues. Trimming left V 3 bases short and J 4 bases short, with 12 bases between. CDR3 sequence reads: CASSPGDYGYGYTF. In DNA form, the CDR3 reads TGTGCCAGCTCACCGGGTGACTATGGCTATGGCTACACCTTC.

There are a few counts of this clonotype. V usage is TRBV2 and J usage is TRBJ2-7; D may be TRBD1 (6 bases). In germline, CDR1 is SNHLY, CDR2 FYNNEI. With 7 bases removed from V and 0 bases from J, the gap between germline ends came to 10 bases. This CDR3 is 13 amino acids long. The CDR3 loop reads CASTATGSYEQYV. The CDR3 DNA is TGTGCCAGCACCGCGACAGGCTCCTACGAGCAGTACGTC.

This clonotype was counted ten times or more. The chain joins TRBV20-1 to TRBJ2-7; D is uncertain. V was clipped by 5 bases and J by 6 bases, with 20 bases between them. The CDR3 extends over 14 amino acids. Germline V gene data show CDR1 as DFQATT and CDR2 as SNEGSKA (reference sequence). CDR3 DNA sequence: TGCAGTGCTGGTTCGGACCCTCCGCCCGGCGAGCAGTACTTC. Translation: CSAGSDPPPGEQYF.

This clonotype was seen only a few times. The CDR3 protein is CRALAGGRTDTQYF. DNA for the CDR3: TGCAGAGCCCTAGCGGGGGGGCGGACAGATACGCAGTATTTT. The chain couples TRBV20-1 to TRBJ2-3; 12 nucleotides agree with TRBD2. The CDR3 is 14 amino acids. The germline gives CDR1 DFQATT, CDR2 SNEGSKA (reference sequence).

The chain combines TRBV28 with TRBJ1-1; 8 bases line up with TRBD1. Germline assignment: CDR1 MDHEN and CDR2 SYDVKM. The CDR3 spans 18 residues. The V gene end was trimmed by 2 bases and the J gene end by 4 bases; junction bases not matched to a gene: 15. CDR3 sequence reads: CASSLLKAGGLKVTEAFF. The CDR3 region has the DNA TGTGCCAGCAGTTTACTCAAGGCAGGGGGCTTGAAGGTCACTGAAGCTTTCTTT.

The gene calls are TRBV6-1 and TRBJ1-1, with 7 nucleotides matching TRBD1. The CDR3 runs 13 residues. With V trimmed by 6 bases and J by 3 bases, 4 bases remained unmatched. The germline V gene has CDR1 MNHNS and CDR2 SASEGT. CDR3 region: CASSRDSHTEAFF. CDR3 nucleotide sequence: TGTGCCAGCAGCCGGGACAGCCACACTGAAGCTTTCTTT.

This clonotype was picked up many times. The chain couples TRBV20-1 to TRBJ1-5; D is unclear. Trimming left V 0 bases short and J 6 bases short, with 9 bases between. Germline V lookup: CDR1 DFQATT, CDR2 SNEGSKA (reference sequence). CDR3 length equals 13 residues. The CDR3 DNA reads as TGCAGTGCTAGAGATGCCCAAGGTCAGCCCCAGCATTTT. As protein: CSARDAQGQPQHF.

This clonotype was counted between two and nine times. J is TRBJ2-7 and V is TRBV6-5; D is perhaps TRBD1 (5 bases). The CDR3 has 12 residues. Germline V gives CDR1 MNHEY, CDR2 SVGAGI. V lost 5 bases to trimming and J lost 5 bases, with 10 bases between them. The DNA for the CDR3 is TGTGCCAGCAGTGCCCAGGGCCACGAGCAGTACTTC. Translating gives CASSAQGHEQYF.

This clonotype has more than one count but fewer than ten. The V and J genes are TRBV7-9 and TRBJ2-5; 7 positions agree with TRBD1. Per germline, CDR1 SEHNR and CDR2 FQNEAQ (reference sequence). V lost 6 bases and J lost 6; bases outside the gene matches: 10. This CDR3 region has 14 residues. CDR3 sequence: CASSIEGGRKTQYF. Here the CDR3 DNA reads TGTGCCAGCAGTATCGAAGGGGGCAGGAAGACCCAGTACTTC. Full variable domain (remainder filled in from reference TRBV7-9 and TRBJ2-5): DTGVSQNPRHKITKRGQNVTFRCDPISEHNRLYWYRQTLGQGPEFLTYFQNEAQLEKSRLLSDRFSAERPKGSFSTLEIQRTEQGDSAMYLCASSIEGGRKTQYFGPGTRLLVL.

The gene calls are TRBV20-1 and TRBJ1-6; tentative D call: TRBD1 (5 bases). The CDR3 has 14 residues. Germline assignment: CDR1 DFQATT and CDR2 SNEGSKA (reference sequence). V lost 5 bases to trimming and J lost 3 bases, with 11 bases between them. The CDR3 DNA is TGCAGTGCTCCCCTGACAGTCTATAATTCACCCCTCCACTTT. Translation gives CSAPLTVYNSPLHF.

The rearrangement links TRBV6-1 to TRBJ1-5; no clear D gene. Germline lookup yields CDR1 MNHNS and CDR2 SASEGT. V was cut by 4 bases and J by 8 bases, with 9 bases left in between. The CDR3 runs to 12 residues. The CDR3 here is CASSVRMEPQHF. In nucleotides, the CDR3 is TGTGCCAGCAGTGTACGGATGGAGCCCCAGCATTTT.

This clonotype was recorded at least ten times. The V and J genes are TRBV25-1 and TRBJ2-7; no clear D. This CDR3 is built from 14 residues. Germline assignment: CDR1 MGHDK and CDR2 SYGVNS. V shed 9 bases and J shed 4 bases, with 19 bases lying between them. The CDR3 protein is CASGLTDRLYEQYF. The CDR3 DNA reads TGTGCCAGTGGATTAACCGACCGACTTTACGAGCAGTACTTC.

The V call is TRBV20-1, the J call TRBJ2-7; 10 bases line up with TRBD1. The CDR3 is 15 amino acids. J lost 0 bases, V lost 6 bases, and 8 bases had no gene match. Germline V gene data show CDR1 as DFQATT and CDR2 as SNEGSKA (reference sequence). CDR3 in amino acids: CSAGGQGMASYEQYV. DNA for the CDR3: TGCAGTGCAGGGGGACAGGGGATGGCCTCCTACGAGCAGTACGTC.

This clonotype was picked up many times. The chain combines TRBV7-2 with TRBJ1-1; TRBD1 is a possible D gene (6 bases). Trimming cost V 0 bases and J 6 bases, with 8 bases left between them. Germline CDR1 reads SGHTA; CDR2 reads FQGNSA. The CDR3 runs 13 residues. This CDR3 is CASSLAGGSEAFF. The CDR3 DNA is TGTGCCAGCAGCTTAGCGGGGGGCTCTGAAGCTTTCTTT.

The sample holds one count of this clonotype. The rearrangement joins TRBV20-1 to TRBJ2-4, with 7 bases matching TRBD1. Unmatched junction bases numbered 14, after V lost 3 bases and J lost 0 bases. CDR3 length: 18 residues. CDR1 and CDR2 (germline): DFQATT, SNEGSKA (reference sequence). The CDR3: CSASPTGFFGKAKNIQYF. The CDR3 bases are TGCAGTGCTAGCCCGACAGGGTTTTTTGGAAAAGCCAAAAACATTCAGTACTTC.

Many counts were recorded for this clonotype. CDR3: CASSFGPYEQYV. The CDR3 region has the DNA TGTGCCAGCAGTTTCGGTCCCTACGAGCAGTACGTC. This chain joins TRBV12-3 or TRBV12-4 and TRBJ2-7, with D unresolved. The CDR3 length is 12 residues. Trimming shortened V by 3 bases and J by 2 bases, and 5 bases separated the two germline ends.

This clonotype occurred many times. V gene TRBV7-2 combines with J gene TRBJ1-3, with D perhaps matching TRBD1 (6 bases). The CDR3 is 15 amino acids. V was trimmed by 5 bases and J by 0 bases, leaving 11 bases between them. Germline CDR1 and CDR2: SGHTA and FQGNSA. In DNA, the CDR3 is TGTGCCAGCAGCCCTACAGGGAACTCTGGAAACACCATATATTTT. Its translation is CASSPTGNSGNTIYF.

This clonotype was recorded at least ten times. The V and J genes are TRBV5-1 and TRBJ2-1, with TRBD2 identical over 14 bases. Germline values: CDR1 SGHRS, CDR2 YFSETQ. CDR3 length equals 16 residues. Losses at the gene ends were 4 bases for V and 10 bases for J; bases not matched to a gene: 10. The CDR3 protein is CASSVGLAGALSEQFF. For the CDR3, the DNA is TGCGCCAGCAGCGTGGGACTAGCGGGGGCCCTGTCGGAGCAGTTCTTC. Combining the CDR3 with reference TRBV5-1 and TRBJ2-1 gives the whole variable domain KAGVTQTPRYLIKTRGQQVTLSCSPISGHRSVSWYQQTPGQGLQFLFEYFSETQRNKGNFPGRFSGRQFSNSRSEMNVSTLELGDSALYLCASSVGLAGALSEQFFGPGTRLTVL.

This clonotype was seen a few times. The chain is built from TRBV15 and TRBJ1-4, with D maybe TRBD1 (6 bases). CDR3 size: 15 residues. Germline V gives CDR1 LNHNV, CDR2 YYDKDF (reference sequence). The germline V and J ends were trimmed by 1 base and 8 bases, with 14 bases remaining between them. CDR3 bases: TGTGCCACCAGCAGAGGAACAGGGCAGAGAGAAAAACTGTTTTTT. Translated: CATSRGTGQREKLFF.

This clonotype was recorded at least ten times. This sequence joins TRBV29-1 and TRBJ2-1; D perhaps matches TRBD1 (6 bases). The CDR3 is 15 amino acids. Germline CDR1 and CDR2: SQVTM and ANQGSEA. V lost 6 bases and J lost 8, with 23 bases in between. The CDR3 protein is CSVFDRILGVDEQFF. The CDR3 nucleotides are TGCAGCGTGTTCGACAGGATTTTGGGTGTCGATGAGCAGTTCTTC.

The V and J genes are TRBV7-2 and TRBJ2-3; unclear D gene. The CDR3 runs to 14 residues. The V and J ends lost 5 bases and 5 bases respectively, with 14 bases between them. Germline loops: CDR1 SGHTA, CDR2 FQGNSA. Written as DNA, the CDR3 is TGTGCCAGCAGCACCCGACAAGAGTTAGATACGCAGTATTTT. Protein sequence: CASSTRQELDTQYF.

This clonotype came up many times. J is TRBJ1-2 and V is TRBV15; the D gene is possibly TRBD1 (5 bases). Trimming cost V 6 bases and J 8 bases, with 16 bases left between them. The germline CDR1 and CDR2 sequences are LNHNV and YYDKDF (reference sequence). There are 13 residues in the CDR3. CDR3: CATSRDGSWGYTF. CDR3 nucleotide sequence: TGTGCCACCAGTCGGGACGGCTCTTGGGGCTACACCTTC.

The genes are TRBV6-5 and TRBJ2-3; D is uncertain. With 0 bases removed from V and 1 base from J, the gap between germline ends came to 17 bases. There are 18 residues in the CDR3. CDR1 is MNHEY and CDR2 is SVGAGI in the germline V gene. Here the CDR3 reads CASSYSPLQEVGTDTQYF. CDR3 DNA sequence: TGTGCCAGCAGTTACTCCCCTCTACAAGAAGTGGGCACAGATACGCAGTATTTT.

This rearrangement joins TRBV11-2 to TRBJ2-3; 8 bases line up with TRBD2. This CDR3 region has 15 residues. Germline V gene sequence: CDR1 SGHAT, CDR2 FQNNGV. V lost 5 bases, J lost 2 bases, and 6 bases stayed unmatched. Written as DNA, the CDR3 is TGTGCCAGCAGCCCGCGGGGGGTACCCACAGATACGCAGTATTTT. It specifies CASSPRGVPTDTQYF.

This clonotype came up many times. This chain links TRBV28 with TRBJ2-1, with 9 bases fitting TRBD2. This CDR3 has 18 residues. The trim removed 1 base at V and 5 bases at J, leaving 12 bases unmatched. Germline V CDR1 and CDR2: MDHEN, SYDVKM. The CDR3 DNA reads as TGTGCCAGCAGTTTATCCCCGTGGCGGGGGGGCGGGAACAATGAGCAGTTCTTC. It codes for CASSLSPWRGGGNNEQFF.

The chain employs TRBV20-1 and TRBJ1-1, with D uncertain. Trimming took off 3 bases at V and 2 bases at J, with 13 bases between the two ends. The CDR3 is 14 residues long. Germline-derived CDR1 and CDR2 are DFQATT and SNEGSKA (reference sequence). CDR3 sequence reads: CSARRSEGNTEAFF. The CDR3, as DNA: TGCAGTGCTAGGAGATCGGAGGGTAACACTGAAGCTTTCTTT.

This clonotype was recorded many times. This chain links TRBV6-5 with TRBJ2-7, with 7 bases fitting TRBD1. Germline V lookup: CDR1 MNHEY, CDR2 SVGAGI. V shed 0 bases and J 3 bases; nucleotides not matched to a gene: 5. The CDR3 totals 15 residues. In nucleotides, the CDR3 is TGTGCCAGCAGTTACTCAGGGGACAGTTACTACGAGCAGTACTTC. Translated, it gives CASSYSGDSYYEQYF.